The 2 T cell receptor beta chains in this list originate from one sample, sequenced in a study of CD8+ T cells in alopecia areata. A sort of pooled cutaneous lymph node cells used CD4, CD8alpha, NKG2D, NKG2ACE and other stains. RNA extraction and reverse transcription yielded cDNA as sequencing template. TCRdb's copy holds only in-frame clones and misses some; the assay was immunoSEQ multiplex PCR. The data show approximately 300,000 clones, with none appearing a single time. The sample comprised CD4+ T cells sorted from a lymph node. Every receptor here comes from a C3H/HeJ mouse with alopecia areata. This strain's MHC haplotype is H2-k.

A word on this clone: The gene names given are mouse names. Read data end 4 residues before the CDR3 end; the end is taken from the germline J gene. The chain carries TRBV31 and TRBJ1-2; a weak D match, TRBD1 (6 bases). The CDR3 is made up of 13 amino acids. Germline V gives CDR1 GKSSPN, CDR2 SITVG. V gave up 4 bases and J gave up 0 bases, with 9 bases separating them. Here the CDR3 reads CAWTGAANSDYTF. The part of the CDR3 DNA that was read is TGTGCCTGGACAGGGGCAGCAAACTCC.

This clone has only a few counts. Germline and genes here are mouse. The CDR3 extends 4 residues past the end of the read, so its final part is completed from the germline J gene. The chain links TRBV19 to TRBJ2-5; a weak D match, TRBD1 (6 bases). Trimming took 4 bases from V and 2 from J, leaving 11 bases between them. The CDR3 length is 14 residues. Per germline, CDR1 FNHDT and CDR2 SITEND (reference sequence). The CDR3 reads CASSGRTVQDTQYF. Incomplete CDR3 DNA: TGTGCCAGCAGTGGACGGACAGTCCAAGAC.